This T cell receptor beta chain was sequenced during a study of blood T cells in healthy people across ages. Study findings and constraints: There was no known CMV status for donors, so expanded clonotype changes were possibly confounded.

The table lists this clonotype with a few counts. Antigen: not known. The authors extracted at least 5 micrograms of total RNA per sample. Combining a sample-barcoded 5' primer with a J-beta primer mix, a second PCR ran for 7 to 11 cycles. TCRdb processed the 5' RACE reads anew with MiXCR; each CDR3 protein has one entry. Among about 1.6 million distinct CDR3 sequences, roughly 30% were seen once, and the ten largest hold about 11%. The sequenced material came from blood. The sequence derives from a woman aged 30 to 39 in good health.

The CDR3 here is CASSLAYRTGSYNEQFF. CDR3 sequence (DNA): TGCGCCAGCAGCTTGGCCTATAGAACAGGCTCCTACAATGAGCAGTTCTTC. This chain connects TRBV5-1 to TRBJ2-1; perhaps TRBD1 as D (5 bases). This CDR3 comprises 17 residues. Germline V CDR1 and CDR2: SGHRS, YFSETQ. Trimming took 0 bases from V and 0 from J, leaving 13 bases between them.